The 21 T cell receptor beta chains below all came from one sample that was sequenced in a study of lymphopenia after photon versus proton radiotherapy. Produced via immunoSEQ multiplex PCR; TCRdb's table is partial and in-frame only. The sample has fewer than 7,500 clones, more than 85% seen once. Sequences were derived from peripheral blood, sampled from a patient treated with photon-based radiotherapy. The origin of the receptors is a woman between 50 and 59 years old with cholangiocarcinoma.

The chain combines TRBV21-1 with TRBJ2-3; the table's D call TRBD2 went unverified against the DNA. TRBV21-1 is flagged as a pseudogene. This CDR3 has 16 amino acids. CDR3 DNA: TGTGCCAGCAGCAAAGTAAAAGGGAGAGACCCAGATACGCAGTATTTT. It translates to CASSKVKGRDPDTQYF.

J is TRBJ1-1 and V is TRBV5-1; 7 positions match TRBD1. The CDR3 length is 15 residues. From germline, CDR1 is SGHRS and CDR2 YFSETQ. Trimming cost V 3 bases and J 4 bases; bases outside gene matches: 9. Written as DNA, the CDR3 is TGCGCCAGCAGCTCTGACAGGGCGTGGGGCACTGAAGCTTTCTTT. Its protein is CASSSDRAWGTEAFF.

This clone has just one count. The gene calls are TRBV11-2 and TRBJ1-2; D uncertain. Between the trimmed V and J ends, which lost 2 bases and 8 bases, there was a span of 15 bases. The CDR3 extends over 14 amino acids. Germline loops: CDR1 SGHAT, CDR2 FQNNGV. CDR3 in amino acids: CASSLFVPSYGYTF. The CDR3 DNA follows: TGTGCCAGCAGCTTATTTGTCCCTTCTTACGGCTACACCTTC.

The sample holds one count of this clone. This chain joins TRBV19 and TRBJ2-3; 12 bases match TRBD2. The junction had 17 bases not matched to a gene; V was cut back by 8 bases and J by 5 bases. The CDR3 totals 18 residues. The germline CDR1 and CDR2 sequences are LNHDA and SQIVND (reference sequence). DNA of the CDR3: TGTGCCAGTGCGATAGGACTAGCGGGATTTACCCGGGGAGATACGCAGTATTTT. Its translation is CASAIGLAGFTRGDTQYF.

The V and J genes are TRBV5-4 and TRBJ1-1; 7 nucleotides line up with TRBD1. J was trimmed by 1 base and V by 5 bases; bases with no gene match: 8. In germline, CDR1 is SGHNT, CDR2 YYREEE (reference sequence). The CDR3 is made up of 15 amino acids. As DNA, the CDR3 is TGTGCCAGCAGGGAAGAGACAGGGAGGAACACTGAAGCTTTCTTT. Amino acid sequence: CASREETGRNTEAFF. The full variable domain, with the rest looked up from reference TRBV5-4 and TRBJ1-1, is ETGVTQSPTHLIKTRGQQVTLRCSSQSGHNTVSWYQQALGQGPQFIFQYYREEENGRGNFPPRFSGLQFPNYSSELNVNALELDDSALYLCASREETGRNTEAFFGQGTRLTVV.

CDR3 DNA sequence: TGCGCCAGCAGCCAGGGGGGGGGCTACGAGCAGTACTTC. It is translated as CASSQGGGYEQYF. The rearrangement uses TRBV4-3 and TRBJ2-7; 7 bases are shared with TRBD2. CDR3 length equals 13 residues. V was clipped by 3 bases and J by 3 bases; unmatched bases: 2. Germline-derived CDR1 and CDR2 are LGHNA and YSLEER.

The rearrangement uses TRBV7-9 and TRBJ2-7, with 9 bases fitting TRBD2. Losses at the gene ends were 1 base for V and 0 bases for J; bases not matched to a gene: 7. CDR3 size: 17 residues. Germline CDR1 is SEHNR and CDR2 is FQNEAQ (reference sequence). The DNA of the CDR3 is TGTGCCAGCAGCTTAGAATTTCAGCGGGGGGCCTCCTACGAGCAGTACTTC. Residues: CASSLEFQRGASYEQYF.

V and J are TRBV19 and TRBJ2-5; D uncertain. The CDR3 length is 13 residues. V lost 3 bases and J 2 bases, leaving 7 bases between the germline ends. CDR1 and CDR2 (germline): LNHDA, SQIVND (reference sequence). For the CDR3, the DNA is TGTGCCAGTAGTATTATACTTCAAGAGACCCAGTACTTC. Its protein product is CASSIILQETQYF. Based on the CDR3 plus reference TRBV19 and TRBJ2-5, the full variable domain is DGGITQSPKYLFRKEGQNVTLSCEQNLNHDAMYWYRQDPGQGLRLIYYSQIVNDFQKGDIAEGYSVSREKKESFPLTVTSAQKNPTAFYLCASSIILQETQYFGPGTRLLVL.

V gene TRBV28 combines with J gene TRBJ1-6, with 7 bases aligning to TRBD1. CDR3 length: 15 amino acids. Per germline, CDR1 MDHEN and CDR2 SYDVKM. The V gene end was trimmed by 8 bases and the J gene end by 1 base; junction bases not matched to a gene: 5. The DNA of the CDR3 is TGTGCCAGCTGCCCAGGGGGATCCTATAATTCACCCCTCCACTTT. This encodes CASCPGGSYNSPLHF.

This rearrangement joins TRBV9 to TRBJ2-3; D possibly corresponds to TRBD2 (6 bases). The CDR3 runs to 16 residues. Trimming took off 0 bases at V and 1 base at J, with 12 bases between the two ends. CDR1 is SGDLS, CDR2 YYNGEE, per germline. The CDR3 DNA reads as TGTGCCAGCAGCGTAGGTGGGTCGGGGGGCACAGATACGCAGTATTTT. It encodes CASSVGGSGGTDTQYF.

J is TRBJ1-2 and V is TRBV4-3, with D uncertain. Trimming took 0 bases from V and 5 from J, leaving 7 bases between them. CDR1 and CDR2 from the germline V gene are LGHNA and YSLEER. The CDR3 contains 13 residues. The CDR3 sequence is CASSQDRMYGYTF. The CDR3, as DNA: TGCGCCAGCAGCCAAGACAGAATGTATGGCTACACCTTC.

V is TRBV19 and J is TRBJ1-1, with D perhaps TRBD1 (5 bases). From germline, CDR1 is LNHDA and CDR2 SQIVND (reference sequence). CDR3 length: 14 residues. The V gene lost 3 bases and the J gene lost 1 base, with 9 bases spanning the gap. CDR3: CASSIQGSNTEAFF. In DNA form, the CDR3 reads TGTGCCAGTAGTATCCAGGGCTCGAACACTGAAGCTTTCTTT.

V gene TRBV5-6 combines with J gene TRBJ2-1; D may be TRBD2 (5 bases). The CDR3 is made up of 13 amino acids. Deletions cut 0 bases from V and 8 bases from J, with 9 bases between. CDR1 is SGHDT, CDR2 YYEEEE, per germline. CDR3 sequence (DNA): TGTGCCAGCAGCTTGGGGTCCGGGGATGAGCAGTTCTTC. Protein: CASSLGSGDEQFF.

The chain couples TRBV9 to TRBJ1-6; a possible D gene is TRBD1 (6 bases). V lost 3 bases and J lost 11, with 18 bases in between. Looked up from germline, CDR1 is SGDLS and CDR2 is YYNGEE. This CDR3 is 15 amino acids long. The CDR3 bases are TGTGCCAGCAGCGAGAGCCCGGACAGACTGACACCCCTCCACTTT. It codes for CASSESPDRLTPLHF.

This clone came up once. The V and J genes are TRBV12-5 and TRBJ2-7; D is unclear. V gave up 6 bases and J gave up 1 base, with 10 bases separating them. Germline assignment: CDR1 LGHNT and CDR2 FRNRAP. This CDR3 has 13 residues. CDR3: CASGRSGSYEQYF. CDR3 nucleotide sequence: TGTGCTAGTGGGAGATCAGGATCCTACGAGCAGTACTTC. The full variable domain, completed using reference TRBV12-5 and TRBJ2-7, is DARVTQTPRHKVTEMGQEVTMRCQPILGHNTVFWYRQTMMQGLELLAYFRNRAPLDDSGMPKDRFSAEMPDATLATLKIQPSEPRDSAVYFCASGRSGSYEQYFGPGTRLTVT.

V and J are TRBV4-3 and TRBJ1-2; D possibly corresponds to TRBD1 (6 bases). The V gene's germline CDR1 is LGHNA and CDR2 YSLEER. V lost 6 bases and J lost 4, with 12 bases in between. The CDR3 is made up of 13 amino acids. CDR3 DNA sequence: TGCGCCAGCAGGCAACAGGGCACCTATGGCTACACCTTC. This translates into CASRQQGTYGYTF.

The rearrangement uses TRBV10-3 and TRBJ2-1, with a tentative D call TRBD2 (6 bases). This CDR3 is built from 16 residues. Germline CDR1 and CDR2: ENHRY and SYGVKD. Trimming took off 3 bases at V and 4 bases at J, with 16 bases between the two ends. As DNA, the CDR3 is TGTGCCATCAGTGACCCAGCTGGGGCGGGGTACAATGAGCAGTTCTTC. Encoded protein: CAISDPAGAGYNEQFF.

This clone appeared a single time. The chain links TRBV27 to TRBJ2-3; TRBD1 matches 10 bases. V gave up 6 bases and J gave up 14 bases; unmatched junction bases: 11. This CDR3 has 13 amino acids. The germline V gene encodes CDR1 MNHEY and CDR2 SMNVEV (reference sequence). Here the CDR3 reads CASSLNRDRGSYF. CDR3 DNA: TGTGCCAGCAGCCTAAACCGGGACAGGGGATCGTATTTT.

The chain recombines TRBV28 with TRBJ1-1; the match to TRBD1 covers 8 bases. Looked up from germline, CDR1 is MDHEN and CDR2 is SYDVKM. The trim removed 6 bases at V and 4 bases at J, leaving 4 bases unmatched. This CDR3 is 13 amino acids long. The CDR3 reads CASSLGTGTEAFF. In nucleotides, the CDR3 is TGTGCCAGCAGCCTAGGGACAGGCACTGAAGCTTTCTTT.

The chain uses TRBV4-3 and TRBJ2-3; maybe TRBD1 (6 bases). CDR3 length: 16 amino acids. The germline V gene has CDR1 LGHNA and CDR2 YSLEER. The V gene lost 2 bases and the J gene lost 3 bases, with 15 bases spanning the gap. CDR3 region: CASSQQGNTPTDTQYF. CDR3 coding DNA: TGCGCCAGCAGCCAACAGGGGAATACACCGACAGATACGCAGTATTTT.

This sequence joins TRBV6-4 and TRBJ1-1; no clear D gene. CDR3 size: 13 residues. The V gene's germline CDR1 is MRHNA and CDR2 SNTAGT. V lost 4 bases and J 0 bases, leaving 6 bases between the germline ends. The chain's CDR3 is CASSVSVNTEAFF. DNA for the CDR3: TGTGCCAGCAGTGTTTCAGTGAACACTGAAGCTTTCTTT.